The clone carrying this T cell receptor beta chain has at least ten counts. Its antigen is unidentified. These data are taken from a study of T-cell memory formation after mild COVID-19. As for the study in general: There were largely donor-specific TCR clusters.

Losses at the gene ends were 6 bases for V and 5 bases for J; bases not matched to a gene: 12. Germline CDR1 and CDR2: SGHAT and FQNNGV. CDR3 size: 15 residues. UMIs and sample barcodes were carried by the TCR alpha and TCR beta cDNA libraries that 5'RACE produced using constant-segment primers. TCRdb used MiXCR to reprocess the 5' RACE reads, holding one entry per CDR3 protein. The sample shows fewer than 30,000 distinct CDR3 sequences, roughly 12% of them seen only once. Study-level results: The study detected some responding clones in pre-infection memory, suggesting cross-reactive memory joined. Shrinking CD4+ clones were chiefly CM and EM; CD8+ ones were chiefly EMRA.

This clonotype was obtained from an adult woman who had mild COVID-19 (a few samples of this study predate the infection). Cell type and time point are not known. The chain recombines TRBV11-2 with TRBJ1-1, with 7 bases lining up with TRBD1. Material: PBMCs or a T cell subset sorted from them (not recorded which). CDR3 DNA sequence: TGTGCCAGCAGTCATAATTCAGGGGGAAAGACTGAAGCTTTCTTT. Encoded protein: CASSHNSGGKTEAFF.